This TCR beta chain was sequenced during a study of OX40 agonist ivuxolimab in advanced cancers. Overall study: Three patients, one with hepatocellular carcinoma and two with cutaneous melanoma, achieved partial responses.

Germline V gene lookup returns CDR1 MDHEN and CDR2 SYDVKM. Unmatched junction bases numbered 6, after V lost 4 bases and J lost 4 bases. The CDR3 contains 14 residues. Overall study results and limits: The authors also found low normalized T-cell clonal expansion in some nonresponders.

Profiling relied on immunoSEQ multiplex PCR, and the TCRdb table lists in-frame clones only, not all of them. The sample includes fewer than 65,000 clones, over 70% of them seen just once. Regarding this clone: Antigen: not known.

This receptor was obtained from an adult with an advanced solid tumor such as melanoma, head and neck, liver or kidney cancer. The chain recombines TRBV28 with TRBJ2-5; 7 bases agree with TRBD2. Here the sequenced sample was CD4+ or CD8+ T cells sorted from blood, taken in a trial of the OX40 agonist ivuxolimab. This CDR3 is CASSYVGGRETQYF. The CDR3 bases are TGTGCCAGCAGTTACGTCGGCGGGAGAGAGACCCAGTACTTC.